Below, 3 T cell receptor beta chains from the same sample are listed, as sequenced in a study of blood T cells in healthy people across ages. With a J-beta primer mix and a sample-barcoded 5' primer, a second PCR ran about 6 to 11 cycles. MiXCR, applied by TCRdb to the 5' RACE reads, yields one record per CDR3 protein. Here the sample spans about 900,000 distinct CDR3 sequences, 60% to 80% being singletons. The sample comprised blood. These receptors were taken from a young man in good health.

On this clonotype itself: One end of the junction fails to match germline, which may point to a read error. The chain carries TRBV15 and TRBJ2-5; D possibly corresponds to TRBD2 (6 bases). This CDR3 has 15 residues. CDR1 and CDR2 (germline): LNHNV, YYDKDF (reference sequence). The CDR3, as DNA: TGTGTCACCAGCAGAGATACGGGGGTACAAGAGACCCAGTACTTC. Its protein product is CVTSRDTGVQETQYF. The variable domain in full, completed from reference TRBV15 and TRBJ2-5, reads DAMVIQNPRYQVTQFGKPVTLSCSQTLNHNVMYWYQQKSSQAPKLLFHYYDKDFNNEADTPDNFQSRRPNTSFCFLDIRSPGLGDTAMYLCVTSRDTGVQETQYFGPGTRLLVL.

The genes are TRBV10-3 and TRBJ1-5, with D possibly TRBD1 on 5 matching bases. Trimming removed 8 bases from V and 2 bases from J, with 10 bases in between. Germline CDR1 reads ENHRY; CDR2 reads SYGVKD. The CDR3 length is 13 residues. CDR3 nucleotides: TGTGCCATCCGGGGCGGTGGCAATCAGCCCCAGCATTTT. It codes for CAIRGGGNQPQHF.

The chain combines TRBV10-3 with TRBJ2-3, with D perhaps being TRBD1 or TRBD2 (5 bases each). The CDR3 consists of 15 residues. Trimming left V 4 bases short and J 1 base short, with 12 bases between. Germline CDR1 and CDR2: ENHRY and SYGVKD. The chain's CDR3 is CAISVGDGRTDTQYF. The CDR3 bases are TGTGCCATCAGTGTGGGGGACGGACGCACAGATACGCAGTATTTT.